This T cell receptor beta chain was identified in a study of PD-1 blockade in classical Hodgkin lymphoma. At the level of the study: On a schedule of every 2 weeks, patients received nivolumab 3 mg/kg intravenously.

Every patient relapsed after autologous stem cell transplantation, and brentuximab vedotin exposure varied. About this clone itself: The antigen is undetermined.

The V segment lost 7 bases and the J segment 2 bases; nucleotides outside the gene matches: 19. From germline, CDR1 is LNHDA and CDR2 SQIVND (reference sequence). This CDR3 has 18 amino acids. General study points: The study found complete responders had baseline diversity similar to newly diagnosed patients. Underlying causes for the observed repertoire differences were not defined, possibly disease activity or prior therapy.

The data were produced by immunoSEQ multiplex PCR, yet TCRdb's version contains in-frame clones alone and is incomplete. The sample consists of nearly 55,000 clones, about 85% of them appearing once. This chain connects TRBV19 to TRBJ1-2; 7 bases agree with TRBD1. Specimen: peripheral blood mononuclear cells (PBMCs), collected at baseline. The receptor was isolated from a human donor with classical Hodgkin lymphoma. The CDR3 nucleotides read TGTGCCAGTATGGGGGACAGACGCACTAGCCGCGGAAACTATGGCTACACCTTC. It yields the protein CASMGDRRTSRGNYGYTF.